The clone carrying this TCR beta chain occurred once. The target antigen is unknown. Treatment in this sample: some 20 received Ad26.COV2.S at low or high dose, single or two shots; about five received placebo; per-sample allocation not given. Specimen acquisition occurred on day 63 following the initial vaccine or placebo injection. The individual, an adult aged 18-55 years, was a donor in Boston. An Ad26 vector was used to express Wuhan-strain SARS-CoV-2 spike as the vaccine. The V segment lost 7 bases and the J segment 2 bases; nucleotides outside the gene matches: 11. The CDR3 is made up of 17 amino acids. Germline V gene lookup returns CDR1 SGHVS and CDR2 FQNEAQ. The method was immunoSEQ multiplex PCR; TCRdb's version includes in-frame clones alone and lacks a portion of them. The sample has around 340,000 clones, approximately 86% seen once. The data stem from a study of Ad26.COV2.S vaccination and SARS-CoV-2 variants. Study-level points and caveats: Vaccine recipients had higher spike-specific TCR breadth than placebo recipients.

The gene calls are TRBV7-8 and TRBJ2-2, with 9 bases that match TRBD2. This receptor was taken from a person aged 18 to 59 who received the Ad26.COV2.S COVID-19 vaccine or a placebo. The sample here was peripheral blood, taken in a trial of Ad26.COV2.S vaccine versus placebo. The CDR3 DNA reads TGTGCCAGCACGCTTTACGGGGGGACTAGCAACACCGGGGAGCTGTTTTTT. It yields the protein CASTLYGGTSNTGELFF.